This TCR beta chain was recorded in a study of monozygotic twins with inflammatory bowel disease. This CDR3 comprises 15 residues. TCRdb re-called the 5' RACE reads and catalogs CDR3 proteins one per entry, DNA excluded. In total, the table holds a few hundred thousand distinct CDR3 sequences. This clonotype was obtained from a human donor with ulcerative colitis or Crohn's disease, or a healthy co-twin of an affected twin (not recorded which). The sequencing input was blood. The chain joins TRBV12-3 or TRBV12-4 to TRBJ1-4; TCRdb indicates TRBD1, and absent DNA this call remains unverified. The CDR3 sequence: CASSRGQATNEKLFF.